This note documents a single T cell receptor beta chain sequence. Its antigen is not yet known. Base qualities are not at hand, and no much larger clone is one base apart. TCR CDR3 regions were amplified from genomic DNA by multiplex PCR using the deep immunoSEQ assay. Extracted genomic DNA from each cell subset was spread evenly across all wells of several immunoSEQ 96-well plates, with each plate serving as a replicate. For sorted subsets, about 0.2 ug genomic DNA, equal to 30,000 to 35,000 T cell genomes, was loaded into each replicate PCR. Purified libraries were quantified with a Qubit 3.0 fluorometer, sized on a Bioanalyzer 2100, and re-quantified with the KAPA Library Quantification kit. Every immunoSEQ 96-well plate was sequenced on a separate single-read 150-cycle Illumina NextSeq 550 flow cell. Under the source paper's analysis protocol: The immunoSEQ output contained only junctional sequences without quality scores, so filtering could not match that applied to full-length reads. To assign V/J genes and CDR3, sequences were annotated using PyIR, a Python wrapper for IgBLAST v1.9, with IMGT germline references. Any read was removed if the V/J assignment was weak (E-value above 1e-6), the CDR3 was missing, or the read contained stop codons, out-of-frame junctions, or ambiguous translated residues. A V3J clonotype was defined by an identical inferred V gene, J gene, and CDR3 amino acid sequence. Percentage overlap between repertoires was computed as shared unique clonotypes divided by the size of the smaller repertoire. Three approaches were used to assess repertoire richness: RTK rarefaction, the Chao1 estimator, and Recon v2.1 estimates of unobserved clonotypes. OLGA was used to compute generation probabilities for all TCRbeta clonotypes that the gDNA method yielded from several donors. Sourced from immuneACCESS, this table was stored by TCRdb with only in-frame sequences that have V and J called. A share of the clones is absent; for the studies checked, an unresolved V gene accounts for under half, and the remainder has no known explanation. The V and J calls and clone size were taken over from that table, and D and trimming were inferred from the DNA. In all, the sample holds hundreds of thousands of clones, and more than 85% of those were seen once. The top ten constitute under 30% of the sample.

V is shortened by 6 bases, J by 9 bases, and the region joining them spans 11 bases. According to the germline V gene (reference sequence), CDR1 reads SEHNR and CDR2 reads FQNEAQ. From the cysteine through the phenylalanine, the CDR3 covers 11 amino acids. Only CDR3 DNA is held: 33 bases, read in frame from base 1. CD8 naive samples were CD45RO-negative cells positively selected for CCR7, giving a CD45RA+CCR7+ population that excluded TemRA cells. Healthy HIV-negative adults with no recently reported acute infections or vaccinations were included as donors. Every donor was a Caucasian adult residing in Nashville, Tennessee, USA. Blood was collected by leukapheresis, and PBMCs were isolated by Ficoll-Histopaque density gradient centrifugation and then cryopreserved in liquid nitrogen vapor phase. Analytical flow cytometry was used to check the purity and quantity of each magnetically sorted T cell population. Genomic DNA was isolated from each sorted fraction and quantified by UV absorbance on a Nanodrop 2000c.

The sample comes from a study of shared clonotypes between healthy human individuals (TCRdb year 2020). About the investigation overall: A couple of women and a few men aged 18 to 49 years were included in the cohort. For each donor, CD4 naive and CD4 memory were each run on three plates, CD8 naive on two plates, and CD8 memory on one plate. The study deeply sequenced blood TCR repertoires of about 5 healthy adults to estimate repertoire size and the extent of clonotype sharing between individuals. Different laboratories and diverse techniques were used to prepare libraries and sequence TCR repertoires, to increase sequencing depth and limit assay-specific biases. Between about 0.9 and 10 billion PBMCs per donor were obtained by leukapheresis.

Here is what the overall study found, with its caveats: The small number of donors limited the genetic and exposure-history diversity represented. When several donors were compared, the shared fraction of clonotypes was about 5.5% for naive CD4, roughly 3.3% for naive CD8, 2% to 2.5% for memory CD4, and roughly 0.4% for memory CD8. Estimated clonotype richness was generally larger for naive than for memory subsets. Sampling was limited to blood, and TCR repertoires in tissue likely differ from TCR repertoires in blood. Rarefaction of sorted-subset datasets indicated incomplete sequencing despite the large sequencing depth. Compared with non-shared clonotypes, clonotypes shared by all four sorted-subset donors had higher generation probabilities. Pairwise subsampling led to the expectation that sequencing depth would affect the degree of clonotype sharing among donors.

This sequence was found in a man aged 30 to 45 in good health. The rearranged segments are TRBV7-9 and TRBJ1-1; too little of a D gene remains to name it. Sequenced sample: naive CD8+ T cells sorted from blood. The meaning of the sample's cell subset or site label: CD45RA+CCR7+. CDR3 sequence: CASSFKAQAFF. The DNA reads as follows: TGTGCCAGCAGTTTTAAGGCCCAAGCTTTCTTT.